This is a list of T cell receptor beta chains from one sample in a study of T-cell reconstitution after alpha-beta-depleted transplantation in children. TCRdb re-derived calls from the PCR reads in MiXCR, one entry per CDR3 protein. The data hold more than 550,000 distinct CDR3 sequences, with roughly a tenth observed a single time. This specimen consisted of PBMCs from the stem cell graft donor, obtained from the stem cell graft. These receptor sequences come from a human donor who donated a stem cell graft to a child with acute myeloid leukemia. Both conserved end residues are part of each CDR3. The order of the fields is J gene, V gene, D gene, clone size, CDR3 DNA, CDR3 protein. The D gene is left open where the match is weak. Size tells how often a clone was seen (once, few, many) or the class of an expanded clone, and some rows leave it out.

TRBJ2-1 TRBV24-1 TRBD1 . TGTGCCACCAGTGAACAGGGGGCAACGTCGCACAATGAGCAGTTCTTC CATSEQGATSHNEQFF
TRBJ2-2 TRBV12-3/TRBV12-4 TRBD2 many TGTGCCAGCAGTCTTCTAGCGGGAGGGAACACCGGGGAGCTGTTTTTT CASSLLAGGNTGELFF
TRBJ2-7 TRBV12-3/TRBV12-4 TRBD2 few TGTGCCAGCAGTTTTACTAGCGGGAGCAACGAGCAGTACTTC CASSFTSGSNEQYF
TRBJ1-1 TRBV30 . . TGTGCCTGGAGTGCGACCCACAACACTGAAGCTTTCTTT CAWSATHNTEAFF
TRBJ2-7 TRBV11-3 . few TGTGCCAGCAGCTTAGGTAGTGAGATCTCCTACGAGCAGTACTTC CASSLGSEISYEQYF
TRBJ2-1 TRBV4-2 TRBD2 few TGTGCCAGCAGCCAAGGACTAGCCAGGGATGAGCAGTTCTTC CASSQGLARDEQFF
TRBJ2-5 TRBV7-9 TRBD2 few TGTGCCAGCAGCCCCGGACTAGCGGGAGGTATCCCTCTGAGTGAGACCCAGTACTTC CASSPGLAGGIPLSETQYF
TRBJ1-6 TRBV7-9 . many TGTGCCAGCAGTTTAGAGAATTCACCCCTCCACTTT CASSLENSPLHF
TRBJ2-1 TRBV28 . many TGCGCCAGCAGCTTTCGAGGCAATGAGCAGTTCTTC CASSFRGNEQFF
TRBJ2-5 TRBV7-9 . . TGTGCCAGCAGCTTATCCCAGCAAGTGGGGACCCAGTACTTC CASSLSQQVGTQYF
TRBJ2-1 TRBV6-2/TRBV6-3 TRBD2 many TGTGCCACCGTCCTGAGCGGGATACCCTACAATGAGCAGTTCTTC CATVLSGIPYNEQFF
TRBJ2-7 TRBV30 . . TGTGCCTGGGAACAGGTTGACGAGCAGTACTTC CAWEQVDEQYF
TRBJ2-7 TRBV29-1 . few TGCAGCGTTGGAACGGCGCGCTACGAGCAGTACTTC CSVGTARYEQYF
TRBJ2-3 TRBV20-1 . many TGCAGTGCTAGGCAGGGGCATCGCACAGATACGCAGTATTTT CSARQGHRTDTQYF
TRBJ2-1 TRBV7-3 TRBD1 . TGTGCCAGCAGCCCCCTGGACAGGGCGATCCACAATGAGCAGTTCTTC CASSPLDRAIHNEQFF
TRBJ2-7 TRBV12-3/TRBV12-4 TRBD1 few TGTGCCAGCAGCTCAAGGGACAGGGTTGAGCAGTACTTC CASSSRDRVEQYF
TRBJ2-2 TRBV27 . many TGTGCCAGCAGTTTAAGGAGAGGGGAGCTGTTTTTT CASSLRRGELFF
TRBJ2-3 TRBV4-2 . many TGTGCCAGCAGGGTGGAGGCGGCGACAGATACGCAGTATTTT CASRVEAATDTQYF
TRBJ2-1 TRBV29-1 TRBD2 . TGCAGCGCCGGGACTAGCGGGGGGGATGAGCAGTTCTTC CSAGTSGGDEQFF
TRBJ2-5 TRBV27 TRBD2 . TGTGCCAGCAGTTCATGGACTAGCGGGAGCGGAGAGACCCAGTACTTC CASSSWTSGSGETQYF
TRBJ1-4 TRBV5-1 . few TGCGCCAGCAGCCAGGGACTGGAGAATGAAAAACTGTTTTTT CASSQGLENEKLFF
TRBJ1-1 TRBV4-2 . many TGTGCCAGCAGCCAAGGGTTGGGGACTGAAGCTTTCTTT CASSQGLGTEAFF
TRBJ1-2 TRBV12-3/TRBV12-4 . . TGTGCCAGCAGTTTGGGGGGAATCGGCTACACCTTC CASSLGGIGYTF
TRBJ2-3 TRBV29-1 . . TGCAGCGTTTGGGGGAGCGGCACAGATACGCAGTATTTT CSVWGSGTDTQYF
TRBJ2-3 TRBV6-8 TRBD2 few TGTGCCAGCCCAGGAAAGAGCGGGAATCCCGGTGGAGATACGCAGTATTTT CASPGKSGNPGGDTQYF
TRBJ2-6 TRBV6-2/TRBV6-3 . . TGTGCCAGCGGTAGGGCTGGGGCCAACGTCCTGACTTTC CASGRAGANVLTF
TRBJ2-5 TRBV5-1 TRBD1 . TGCGCCAGCAGCTTGGTCAGGGGGCGCGATGGGACCCAGTACTTC CASSLVRGRDGTQYF
TRBJ1-1 TRBV29-1 . many TGCAGCGTTGAAGATGAAAGGGATGAAGCTTTCTTT CSVEDERDEAFF
TRBJ2-7 TRBV5-1 . . TGCGCCAGCAGCTCCCCCCCGGGTTACGAGCAGTACTTC CASSSPPGYEQYF
TRBJ2-7 TRBV2 TRBD1 . TGTGCCAGCAGAGAAAATTGGGACAGGGCCTACGAGCAGTACTTC CASRENWDRAYEQYF
TRBJ2-3 TRBV7-9 . . TGTGCCAGCAGCTCCCCACAAGCGGAGTCCAATACGCAGTATTTT CASSSPQAESNTQYF
TRBJ2-3 TRBV10-3 TRBD2 many TGTGCCATCAGTGATGGGACTAGCGGGACAGATACGCAGTATTTT CAISDGTSGTDTQYF
TRBJ1-6 TRBV27 . . TGTGCCAGCAGTCCCCCTCATGCAGGGTTGAATTCACCCCTCCACTTT CASSPPHAGLNSPLHF
TRBJ2-2 TRBV25-1 TRBD1 many TGTGCCAGCAGCCCCGGGGGACAGGCAGTCACCGGGGAGCTGTTTTTT CASSPGGQAVTGELFF
TRBJ2-1 TRBV12-3/TRBV12-4 . . TGTGCCAGCAGTCTGACTGGACTAAAGTACAATGAGCAGTTCTTC CASSLTGLKYNEQFF
TRBJ1-4 TRBV20-1 . few TGCAGTGCTAGACCTAGAGAAAAACTGTTTTTT CSARPREKLFF
TRBJ2-7 TRBV4-1 . . TGCGCCAGCAGCCAGGGGTGGGTGGGGCCCTACGAGCAGTACTTC CASSQGWVGPYEQYF
TRBJ2-2 TRBV12-5 . . TGTGCTAGTGCCACGGCAACCGGGGAGCTGTTTTTT CASATATGELFF
TRBJ1-6 TRBV12-3/TRBV12-4 . . TGTGCCAGCAGTTTTTCCGGCTATAATTCACCCCTCCACTTT CASSFSGYNSPLHF
TRBJ2-2 TRBV11-1 . few TGTGCCAGCAGCTGGAGCGGGCCGAACACCGGGGAGCTGTTTTTT CASSWSGPNTGELFF
TRBJ1-2 TRBV7-3 . . TGTGCCAGCAGCTTAGGCAGGGCGGACGGCTACACCTTC CASSLGRADGYTF
TRBJ2-7 TRBV20-1 . many TGCAGTGCTAGAGGCGGAGGGGCCTACGAGCAGTACTTC CSARGGGAYEQYF
TRBJ2-1 TRBV4-3 . few TGCGCCAGCAGCCACCGGTACGGGGGCCGGTGGGAGCAGTTCTTC CASSHRYGGRWEQFF
TRBJ2-3 TRBV20-1 TRBD2 few TGCAGTGCTGAGAGCGGGAGGGCCTTAGATACGCAGTATTTT CSAESGRALDTQYF
TRBJ2-7 TRBV5-5 TRBD2 . TGTGCCAGCAGCTTGGCCCCTAGCGGGATGAACTACGAGCAGTACTTC CASSLAPSGMNYEQYF
TRBJ2-3 TRBV29-1 . . TGCAGCGTAACAGGGGGCGGAGTAGCGGGGTCTAGGGCAGATACGCAGTATTTT CSVTGGGVAGSRADTQYF
TRBJ1-2 TRBV5-6 TRBD1 . TGTGCCAGCAGCACTACAGGGGCCCCTTGGGGCTACACCTTC CASSTTGAPWGYTF
TRBJ2-3 TRBV4-3 . . TGCGCCAGCAGCCAAGTCAGATTTATAGAACCCAGCACAGATACGCAGTATTTT CASSQVRFIEPSTDTQYF
TRBJ2-3 TRBV25-1 . . TGTGCCAGCAGTGAATCGTCCCGGGGAGACCTGGATACGCAGTATTTT CASSESSRGDLDTQYF
TRBJ2-3 TRBV24-1 TRBD1 few TGTGCCACCAAATCAACGGACAGGCGCCGCACAGATACGCAGTATTTT CATKSTDRRRTDTQYF
TRBJ2-7 TRBV10-3 . . TGTGCCATCAGTGAGTCGAACCGCCAGTACTTC CAISESNRQYF
TRBJ2-5 TRBV7-2 . few TGTGCCAGCAGCTTAGAACAGGGCAGGAAAGAGACCCAGTACTTC CASSLEQGRKETQYF